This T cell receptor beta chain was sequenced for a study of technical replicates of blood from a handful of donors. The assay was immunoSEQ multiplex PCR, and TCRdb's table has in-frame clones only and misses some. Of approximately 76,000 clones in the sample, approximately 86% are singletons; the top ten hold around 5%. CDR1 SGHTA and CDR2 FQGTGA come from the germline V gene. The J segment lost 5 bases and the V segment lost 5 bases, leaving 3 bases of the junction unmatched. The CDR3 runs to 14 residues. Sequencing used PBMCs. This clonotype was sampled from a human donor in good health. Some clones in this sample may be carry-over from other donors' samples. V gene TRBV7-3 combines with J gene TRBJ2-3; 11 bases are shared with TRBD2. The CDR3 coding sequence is TGTGCCAGCAGCACAGGACTAGCGGGAGATACGCAGTATTTT. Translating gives CASSTGLAGDTQYF.